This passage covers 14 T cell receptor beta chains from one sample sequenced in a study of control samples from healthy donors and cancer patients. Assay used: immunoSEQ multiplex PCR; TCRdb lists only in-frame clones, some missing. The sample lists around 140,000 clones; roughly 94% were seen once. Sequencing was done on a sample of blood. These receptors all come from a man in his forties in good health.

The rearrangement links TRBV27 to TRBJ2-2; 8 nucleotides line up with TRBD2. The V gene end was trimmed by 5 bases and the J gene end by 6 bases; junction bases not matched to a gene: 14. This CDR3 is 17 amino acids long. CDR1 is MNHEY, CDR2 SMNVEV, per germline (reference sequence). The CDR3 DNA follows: TGTGCCAGCAGTCGCACACCGGGACTAGAAGTGCCCGGGGAGCTGTTTTTT. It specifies CASSRTPGLEVPGELFF.

The CDR3 sequence is CASSPSGWGYTF. The CDR3 DNA follows: TGTGCCAGCAGTCCGTCGGGGTGGGGCTACACCTTC. This chain uses TRBV3-1 (or the pseudogene TRBV3-2) with TRBJ1-2; D is undetermined. V lost 6 bases and J 8 bases, leaving 13 bases between the germline ends. Per the germline V gene, CDR1 is LGHDT and CDR2 is YNNKEL (reference sequence). The CDR3 sequence is 12 residues long.

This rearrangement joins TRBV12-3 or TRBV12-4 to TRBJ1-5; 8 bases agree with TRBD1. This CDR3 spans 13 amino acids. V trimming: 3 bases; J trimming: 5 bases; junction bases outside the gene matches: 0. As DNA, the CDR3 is TGTGCCAGCAGTTTGACAGGGGATCAGCCCCAGCATTTT. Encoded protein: CASSLTGDQPQHF.

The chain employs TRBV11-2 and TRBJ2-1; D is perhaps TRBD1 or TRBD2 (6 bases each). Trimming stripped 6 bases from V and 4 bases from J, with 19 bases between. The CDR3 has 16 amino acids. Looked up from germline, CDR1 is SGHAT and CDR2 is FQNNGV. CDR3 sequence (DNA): TGTGCCAGCAGTACCGGGGGCGCCGGGATATACAATGAGCAGTTCTTC. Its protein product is CASSTGGAGIYNEQFF.

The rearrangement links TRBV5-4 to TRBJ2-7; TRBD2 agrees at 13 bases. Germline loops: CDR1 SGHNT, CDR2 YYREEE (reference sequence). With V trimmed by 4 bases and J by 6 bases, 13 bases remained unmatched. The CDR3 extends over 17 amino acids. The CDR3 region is CASSPGLAGFLRREQYF. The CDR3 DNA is TGTGCCAGCAGCCCGGGACTAGCGGGGTTTCTGCGTCGCGAGCAGTACTTC. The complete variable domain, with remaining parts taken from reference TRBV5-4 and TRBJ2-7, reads ETGVTQSPTHLIKTRGQQVTLRCSSQSGHNTVSWYQQALGQGPQFIFQYYREEENGRGNFPPRFSGLQFPNYSSELNVNALELDDSALYLCASSPGLAGFLRREQYFGPGTRLTVT.

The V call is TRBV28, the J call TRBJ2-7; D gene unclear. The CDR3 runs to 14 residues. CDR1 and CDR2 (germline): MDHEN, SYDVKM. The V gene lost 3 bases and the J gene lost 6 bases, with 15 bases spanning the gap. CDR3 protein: CASSFPGSSSEQYF. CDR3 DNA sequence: TGTGCCAGCAGTTTCCCCGGTTCTTCGTCCGAGCAGTACTTC. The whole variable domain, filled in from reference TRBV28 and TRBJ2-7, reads DVKVTQSSRYLVKRTGEKVFLECVQDMDHENMFWYRQDPGLGLRLIYFSYDVKMKEKGDIPEGYSVSREKKERFSLILESASTNQTSMYLCASSFPGSSSEQYFGPGTRLTVT.

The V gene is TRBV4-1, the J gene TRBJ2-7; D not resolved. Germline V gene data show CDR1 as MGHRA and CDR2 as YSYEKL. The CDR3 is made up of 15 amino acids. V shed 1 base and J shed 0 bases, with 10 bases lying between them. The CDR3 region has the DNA TGCGCCAGCAGCCAAGGCACCTGGAGCTCCTACGAGCAGTACTTC. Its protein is CASSQGTWSSYEQYF.

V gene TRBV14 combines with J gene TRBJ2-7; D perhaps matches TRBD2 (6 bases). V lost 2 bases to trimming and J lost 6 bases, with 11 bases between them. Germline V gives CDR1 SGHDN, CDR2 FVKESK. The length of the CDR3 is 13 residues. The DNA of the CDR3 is TGTGCCAGCAGCCAACTTCGGGGGACCGAGCAGTACTTC. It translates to CASSQLRGTEQYF. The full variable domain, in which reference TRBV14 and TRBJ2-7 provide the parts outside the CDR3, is EAGVTQFPSHSVIEKGQTVTLRCDPISGHDNLYWYRRVMGKEIKFLLHFVKESKQDESGMPNNRFLAERTGGTYSTLKVQPAELEDSGVYFCASSQLRGTEQYFGPGTRLTVT.

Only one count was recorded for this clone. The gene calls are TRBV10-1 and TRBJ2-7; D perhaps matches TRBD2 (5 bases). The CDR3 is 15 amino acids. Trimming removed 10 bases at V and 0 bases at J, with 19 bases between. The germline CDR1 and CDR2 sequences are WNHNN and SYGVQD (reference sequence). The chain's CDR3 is CAITDGRRSSYEQYF. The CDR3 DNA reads TGCGCCATCACCGATGGCCGGAGGAGCTCCTACGAGCAGTACTTC.

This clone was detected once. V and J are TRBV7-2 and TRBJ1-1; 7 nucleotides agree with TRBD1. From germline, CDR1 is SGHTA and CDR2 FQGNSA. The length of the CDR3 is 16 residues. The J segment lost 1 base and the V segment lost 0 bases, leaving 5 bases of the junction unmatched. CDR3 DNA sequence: TGTGCCAGCAGCTTAGCGACAGGGAATGGGAACACTGAAGCTTTCTTT. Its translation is CASSLATGNGNTEAFF. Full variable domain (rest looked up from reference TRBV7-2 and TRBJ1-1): GAGVSQSPSNKVTEKGKDVELRCDPISGHTALYWYRQSLGQGLEFLIYFQGNSAPDKSGLPSDRFSAERTGGSVSTLTIQRTQQEDSAVYLCASSLATGNGNTEAFFGQGTRLTVV.

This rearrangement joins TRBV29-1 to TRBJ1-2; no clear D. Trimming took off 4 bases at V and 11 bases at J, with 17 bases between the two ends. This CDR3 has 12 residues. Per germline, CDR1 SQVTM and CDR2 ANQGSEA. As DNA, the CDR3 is TGCAGCGTTGTCCAGGTGGCTCCCCTATACACCTTC. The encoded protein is CSVVQVAPLYTF.

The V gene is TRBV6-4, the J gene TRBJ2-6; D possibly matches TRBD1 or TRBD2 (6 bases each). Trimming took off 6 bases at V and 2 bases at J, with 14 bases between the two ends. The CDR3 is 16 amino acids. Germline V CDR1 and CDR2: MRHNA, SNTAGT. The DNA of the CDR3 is TGTGCCAGCAGCCCAGGAGGGGGGACTGGGGCCAACGTCCTGACTTTC. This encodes CASSPGGGTGANVLTF.

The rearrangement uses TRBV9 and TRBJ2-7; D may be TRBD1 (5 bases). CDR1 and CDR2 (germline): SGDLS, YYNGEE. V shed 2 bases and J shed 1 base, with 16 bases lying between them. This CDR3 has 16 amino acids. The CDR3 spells CASSVTDLDMSYEQYF. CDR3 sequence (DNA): TGTGCCAGCAGCGTGACAGACTTGGATATGTCCTACGAGCAGTACTTC. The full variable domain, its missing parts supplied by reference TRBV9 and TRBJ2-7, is DSGVTQTPKHLITATGQRVTLRCSPRSGDLSVYWYQQSLDQGLQFLIQYYNGEERAKGNILERFSAQQFPDLHSELNLSSLELGDSALYFCASSVTDLDMSYEQYFGPGTRLTVT.

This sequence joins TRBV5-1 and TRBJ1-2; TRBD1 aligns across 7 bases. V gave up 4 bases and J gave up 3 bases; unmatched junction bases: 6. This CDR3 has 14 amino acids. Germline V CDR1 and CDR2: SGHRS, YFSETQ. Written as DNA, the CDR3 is TGCGCCAGCAGCCGACAGGGTTCGGACTATGGCTACACCTTC. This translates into CASSRQGSDYGYTF. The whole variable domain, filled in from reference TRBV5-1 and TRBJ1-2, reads KAGVTQTPRYLIKTRGQQVTLSCSPISGHRSVSWYQQTPGQGLQFLFEYFSETQRNKGNFPGRFSGRQFSNSRSEMNVSTLELGDSALYLCASSRQGSDYGYTFGSGTRLTVV.